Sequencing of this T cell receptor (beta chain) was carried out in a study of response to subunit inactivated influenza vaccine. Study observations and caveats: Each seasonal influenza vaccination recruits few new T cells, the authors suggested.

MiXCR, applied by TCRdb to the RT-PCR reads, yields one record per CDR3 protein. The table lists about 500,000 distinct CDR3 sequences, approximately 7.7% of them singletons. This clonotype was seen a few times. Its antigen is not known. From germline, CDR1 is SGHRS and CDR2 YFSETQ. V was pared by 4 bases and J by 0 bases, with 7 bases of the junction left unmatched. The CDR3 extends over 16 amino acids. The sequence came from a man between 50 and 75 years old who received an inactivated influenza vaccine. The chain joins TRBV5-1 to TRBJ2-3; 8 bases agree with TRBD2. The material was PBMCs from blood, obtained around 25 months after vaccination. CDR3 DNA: TGCGCCAGCAGCCCCCCCGGGAGGGCCAGCACAGATACGCAGTATTTT. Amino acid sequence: CASSPPGRASTDTQYF.